These T cell receptor beta chains were read from a single sample in a study of blood T cell repertoires in COVID-19. Clones were sequenced by immunoSEQ multiplex PCR, and TCRdb holds only the in-frame ones, with some missing. Altogether hundreds of thousands of clones are present, around nine tenths being singletons, with the ten largest covering roughly 9.4%. Input material: PBMCs or T cells enriched from blood (not recorded which). These receptors were collected from a woman aged 50 to 60 who had recovered from COVID-19. The CDR3 runs from the conserved cysteine through the conserved F or W. A D gene is named only where the DNA matches it firmly. Clone sizes are given selectively: once, few, many, or a class where the clone is expanded.

J gene,D gene,V gene,clone size,CDR3 DNA,CDR3 protein
TRBJ1-1,NA,TRBV5-1,NA,TGCGCCAGCAGCTATGACAGTGCACTCATGAACACTGAAGCTTTCTTT,CASSYDSALMNTEAFF
TRBJ1-6,NA,TRBV7-2,few,TGTGCCAGCAGCTTAACGCCCTCTACAGGGCCAAATAATTCACCCCTCCACTTT,CASSLTPSTGPNNSPLHF
TRBJ1-1,NA,TRBV7-2,NA,TGTGCCAGCAGCCGTGCCCCGGGGGTAGGGACTGAAGCTTTCTTT,CASSRAPGVGTEAFF
TRBJ2-7,NA,TRBV5-1,NA,TGCGCCAGCAGCTTGGCCTTCGAGCAGTACTTC,CASSLAFEQYF
TRBJ1-5,NA,TRBV3-1/TRBV3-2,NA,TGTGCCAGCAGCCAAGGCAAGGGACTCGCACAGCCCCAGCATTTT,CASSQGKGLAQPQHF
TRBJ2-3,NA,TRBV11-3,once,TGTGCCAGCAGCTTAGATCTTACTAGGGATACGCAGTATTTT,CASSLDLTRDTQYF
TRBJ1-1,TRBD1,TRBV2,NA,TGTGCCAGCAGTGACCAATGGACAGGCAACACTGAAGCTTTCTTT,CASSDQWTGNTEAFF
TRBJ2-7,NA,TRBV6-2/TRBV6-3,NA,TGTGCCAGCAGTTATCCCCAGTACGAGCAGTACTTC,CASSYPQYEQYF
TRBJ2-3,TRBD2,TRBV5-1,NA,TGCGCCAGCAGCTTAGAGCGGGGGGGGGCACAGAATACGCAGTATTTT,CASSLERGGAQNTQYF
TRBJ2-3,TRBD2,TRBV29-1,NA,TGCAGCGTCCTAGCGGGGCCAAGCACAGATACGCAGTATTTT,CSVLAGPSTDTQYF
TRBJ2-5,NA,TRBV11-3,once,TGTGCCAGCAGCGTCGGCAGACTAGAGACCCAGTACTTC,CASSVGRLETQYF
TRBJ1-5,NA,TRBV6-4,NA,TGTGCCAGCAGTACAGAACAGGGTGGTCAGCCCCAGCATTTT,CASSTEQGGQPQHF
TRBJ1-1,NA,TRBV30,NA,TGTGCCTGGAGTGTACATATCGGGGTCCGCACTGAAGCTTTCTTT,CAWSVHIGVRTEAFF
TRBJ1-2,TRBD1,TRBV27,NA,TGTGCCAGCAGTTCAAGGGGGCCGGGAGGCTACACCTTC,CASSSRGPGGYTF
TRBJ1-5,NA,TRBV19,many,TGTGCCAGTACCATACAGGGTTTTAATCAGCCCCAGCATTTT,CASTIQGFNQPQHF
TRBJ1-3,NA,TRBV5-1,NA,TGCGCCAGCAGCTTGGCTCCCTCCTCTGGAAACACCATATATTTT,CASSLAPSSGNTIYF
TRBJ2-1,TRBD1,TRBV6-1,many,TGTGCCAGCAGTGTAGAGGGGACAGGGGTCGGGAATGAGCAGTTCTTC,CASSVEGTGVGNEQFF
TRBJ2-1,TRBD2,TRBV2,NA,TGTGCCAGCAGGTCAAGGCGGGCGGGGGAGTTTAATGAGCAGTTCTTC,CASRSRRAGEFNEQFF
TRBJ2-1,NA,TRBV7-9,few,TGTGCCAGCAGCTTCGGGAGTGAACAGTTCTTC,CASSFGSEQFF
TRBJ2-4,NA,TRBV19,few,TGTGCCAGTAGTGAATTGCCCCGGGACATTCAGTACTTC,CASSELPRDIQYF
TRBJ1-2,NA,TRBV6-5,NA,TGTGCCAGCAGTCAGGACGGGGATGGCTACACCTTC,CASSQDGDGYTF
TRBJ1-2,TRBD1,TRBV7-9,NA,TGTGCCAGCAGCTTCACCCCGGGACAGCCTAACTATGGCTACACCTTC,CASSFTPGQPNYGYTF
TRBJ1-2,NA,TRBV2,NA,TGTGCCAGCAGGAACGATGGACAGAGAATTTTCTATGGCTACACCTTC,CASRNDGQRIFYGYTF
TRBJ2-5,NA,TRBV12-5,NA,TGTGCTAGTGGTCCGGTTGGTTGGGAGACCCAGTACTTC,CASGPVGWETQYF
TRBJ1-2,TRBD1,TRBV12-3/TRBV12-4,NA,TGTGCCAGCAGGGGGACAGTCCCCGCCACCTTC,CASRGTVPATF
TRBJ1-4,TRBD1,TRBV30,NA,TGTGCCTGGAGCACCGGGACAGGGGGCGAAAAACTGTTTTTT,CAWSTGTGGEKLFF
TRBJ1-4,TRBD1,TRBV3-1/TRBV3-2,NA,TGTGCCAGCAGCCAAGATCTTGGAGGACAGGGGATAAAAAAACTGTTTTTT,CASSQDLGGQGIKKLFF
TRBJ2-1,NA,TRBV7-9,NA,TGTGCCAGCAGCTTAGATCGGAGCTCCTACAATGAGCAGTTCTTC,CASSLDRSSYNEQFF
TRBJ1-1,NA,TRBV3-1/TRBV3-2,NA,TGTGCCAGCAGCCAAGGGGGGGTCGGCACTGAAGCTTTCTTT,CASSQGGVGTEAFF
TRBJ2-5,TRBD2,TRBV5-1,once,TGCGCCAGCAGCCGAGCTGTGGCGTCTAGCGGGATACAAGAGACCCAGTACTTC,CASSRAVASSGIQETQYF
TRBJ2-3,NA,TRBV7-8,NA,TGTGCCAGCAGTCAGAGGGGGGGCGCCGGGACACGCCCGACAGATACGCAGTATTTT,CASSQRGGAGTRPTDTQYF
TRBJ2-3,NA,TRBV2,NA,TGTGCCAGCAGTGACCCAGGACTGCTGACAGATACGCAGTATTTT,CASSDPGLLTDTQYF
TRBJ1-2,TRBD1,TRBV23-1,NA,TGCGCCAGCAGGAGGGACAGGGAAGGCTATGGCTACACCTTC,CASRRDREGYGYTF
TRBJ2-1,NA,TRBV2,NA,TGTGCCAGCAGGGTTAGGGGGACCGTATACAATGAGCAGTTCTTC,CASRVRGTVYNEQFF
TRBJ1-2,NA,TRBV30,NA,TGTGCCTGGAGCCGTCAGACTGATGGCTACACCTTC,CAWSRQTDGYTF
TRBJ1-1,NA,TRBV12-5,NA,TGTGCTAGTGGTTTAGTAGCGAACACTGAAGCTTTCTTT,CASGLVANTEAFF
TRBJ1-2,TRBD1,TRBV7-9,NA,TGTGCCAGCAGCTTAGAAGGACAGGGCGGCCATGGCTACACCTTC,CASSLEGQGGHGYTF
TRBJ1-1,NA,TRBV6-5,NA,TGTGCCAGCAGTCGTCAGGACAGCATGAACACTGAAGCTTTCTTT,CASSRQDSMNTEAFF
TRBJ1-6,TRBD1,TRBV18,NA,TGTGCCAGCTCACCTCCCGGACAGGGTGGTTCACCCCTCCACTTT,CASSPPGQGGSPLHF
TRBJ2-7,NA,TRBV9,NA,TGTGCCAGCAGCGAAGGAGGAGCCTACGAGCAGTACTTC,CASSEGGAYEQYF
TRBJ2-1,TRBD1,TRBV7-9,few,TGTGCCAGCAGCCCTCCCCCCGACAGGGGGCCGTACAATGAGCAGTTCTTC,CASSPPPDRGPYNEQFF
TRBJ1-5,NA,TRBV7-9,NA,TGTGCCAGCAGCTTAGGGGCAAGCAGCAATCAGCCCCAGCATTTT,CASSLGASSNQPQHF
TRBJ1-4,NA,TRBV19,NA,TGTGCCAGTAGTAACCCAGACAGGACAACTAATGAAAAACTGTTTTTT,CASSNPDRTTNEKLFF
TRBJ2-7,NA,TRBV6-2/TRBV6-3,once,TGTGCCAGCAGCCGAACCGCCGGGTACGAGCAGTACTTC,CASSRTAGYEQYF
TRBJ2-2,NA,TRBV6-2/TRBV6-3,NA,TGTGCCAGCAGTCGCGGGGGCACGAACACCGGGGAGCTGTTTTTT,CASSRGGTNTGELFF
TRBJ2-3,TRBD2,TRBV5-1,NA,TGCGCCAGCAGCTTAGTAGCGGGGGGCCCCCCGGGAAATTTT,CASSLVAGGPPGNF
TRBJ1-5,NA,TRBV5-1,NA,TGCGCCAGCAGCCTTGAAGGGGGTACGCATCAGCCCCAGCATTTT,CASSLEGGTHQPQHF
TRBJ2-7,NA,TRBV7-9,NA,TGTGCCAGCAGCTTAGAACTATACGAGCAGTACTTC,CASSLELYEQYF
TRBJ1-1,TRBD1,TRBV5-1,NA,TGCGCCAGCAGCTTGAGGACAGGGAACACTGAAGCTTTCTTT,CASSLRTGNTEAFF
TRBJ1-4,NA,TRBV19,NA,TGTGCCAGTAGTATAGACTCAACAGAAAAACTGTTTTTT,CASSIDSTEKLFF
TRBJ2-1,TRBD2,TRBV12-3/TRBV12-4,NA,TGTGCCAGCAGCCTCAGTACTAGCGGGGAGCAGTTCTTC,CASSLSTSGEQFF
TRBJ1-2,NA,TRBV4-1,NA,TGCGCCAGCAGCCAAGATGGTTTTAGGGATGGAGGGTATGGCTACACCTTC,CASSQDGFRDGGYGYTF
TRBJ1-6,NA,TRBV21-1,NA,TGTGCCAGCAGCAGTTCTCGCGGACAGGGAGGCTCACCCCTCCACTTT,CASSSSRGQGGSPLHF
TRBJ1-4,NA,TRBV2,NA,TGTGCCAGCAGTGAGGAGAAGGTTTATGAAAAACTGTTTTTT,CASSEEKVYEKLFF
TRBJ1-2,NA,TRBV29-1,NA,TGCAGCGTTGAAGCCCTGGGGGGGGGCTACTATGGCTACACCTTC,CSVEALGGGYYGYTF
TRBJ1-2,NA,TRBV14,NA,TGTGCCAGCAGCCAATTCATAAGAGCGGGGGATTATAACTATGGCTACACCTTC,CASSQFIRAGDYNYGYTF
TRBJ2-4,NA,TRBV2,once,TGTGCCAGCAGTGAGGAGTATCCGAATTTGGGGGCAGACATTCAGTACTTC,CASSEEYPNLGADIQYF
TRBJ1-3,NA,TRBV3-1/TRBV3-2,few,TGTGCCAGCAGCCAAGAGGGGCTCGGAAACACCATATATTTT,CASSQEGLGNTIYF
TRBJ1-2,TRBD1,TRBV7-9,once,TGTGCCAGCAGCTGGGACAGGGCCTATGGCTACACCTTC,CASSWDRAYGYTF
TRBJ1-3,NA,TRBV25-1,NA,TGTGCCAGCAGTGCCCCCCGGGGGAGGGAATCTGGAAACACCATATATTTT,CASSAPRGRESGNTIYF